The entry that follows covers one T cell receptor (beta chain) sequence. The sample is drawn from a study of shared T cell receptors in the human thymus. Produced via immunoSEQ multiplex PCR; TCRdb's table is partial and in-frame only. The sample holds about 380,000 clones, about 95% seen once. The CDR3 runs 11 residues. With 9 bases removed from V and 1 base from J, the gap between germline ends came to 6 bases. Germline V gene sequence: CDR1 SGHTA, CDR2 FQGNSA. The chain carries TRBV7-2 and TRBJ1-1; D is unresolved. The TCR sequence derives from a human donor. The material sequenced was thymocytes. The CDR3 DNA follows: TGTGCCAGGAGACAGAACACTGAAGCTTTCTTT. Its translation is CARRQNTEAFF.